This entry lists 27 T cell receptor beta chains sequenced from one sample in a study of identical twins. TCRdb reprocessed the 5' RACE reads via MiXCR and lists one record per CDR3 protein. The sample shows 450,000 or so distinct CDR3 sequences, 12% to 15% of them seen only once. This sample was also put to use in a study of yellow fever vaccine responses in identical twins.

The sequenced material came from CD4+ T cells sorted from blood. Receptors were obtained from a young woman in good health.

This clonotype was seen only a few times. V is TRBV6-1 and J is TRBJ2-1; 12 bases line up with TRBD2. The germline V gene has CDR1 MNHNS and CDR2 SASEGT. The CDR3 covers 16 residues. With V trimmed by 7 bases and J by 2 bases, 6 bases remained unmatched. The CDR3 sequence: CASMRLAGDPYNEQFF. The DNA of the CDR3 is TGTGCCAGCATGAGACTAGCGGGAGATCCCTACAATGAGCAGTTCTTC.

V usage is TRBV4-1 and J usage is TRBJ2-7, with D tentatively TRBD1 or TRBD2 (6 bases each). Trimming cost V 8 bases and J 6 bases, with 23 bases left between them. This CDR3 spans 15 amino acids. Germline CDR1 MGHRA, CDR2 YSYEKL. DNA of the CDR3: TGCGCCAGCTGCCTCTCTCCGGGGGCTGAGTCCGAGCAGTACTTC. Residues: CASCLSPGAESEQYF.

The CDR3 is CASSLAATVHQPQHF. CDR3 nucleotide sequence: TGTGCCAGCAGTTTAGCAGCGACAGTTCATCAGCCCCAGCATTTT. The gene calls are TRBV12-3 or TRBV12-4 and TRBJ1-5, with a possible D match to TRBD1 (5 bases). There are 15 residues in the CDR3. V lost 0 bases and J lost 5, with 11 bases in between.

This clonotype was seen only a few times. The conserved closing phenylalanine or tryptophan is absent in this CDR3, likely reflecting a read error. The CDR3 region is CASASDSSYNSPLHL. The CDR3 nucleotides read TGTGCCAGCGCCTCGGACAGCTCCTATAATTCACCCCTCCACCTT. The chain recombines TRBV28 with TRBJ1-6; weak D call: TRBD1 (6 bases). Trimming pared 8 bases from V and 0 bases from J, leaving 11 bases between. The CDR3 has 15 amino acids. The germline CDR1 and CDR2 sequences are MDHEN and SYDVKM.

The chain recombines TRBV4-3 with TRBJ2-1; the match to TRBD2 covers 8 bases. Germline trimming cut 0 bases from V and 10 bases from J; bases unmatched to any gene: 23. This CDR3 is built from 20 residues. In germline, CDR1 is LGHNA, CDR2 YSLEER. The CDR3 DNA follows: TGCGCCAGCAGCCAAGATAGCCTTCAGACGGCTAGCGGGTTTTTGAGGGAGCAGTTCTTC. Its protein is CASSQDSLQTASGFLREQFF.

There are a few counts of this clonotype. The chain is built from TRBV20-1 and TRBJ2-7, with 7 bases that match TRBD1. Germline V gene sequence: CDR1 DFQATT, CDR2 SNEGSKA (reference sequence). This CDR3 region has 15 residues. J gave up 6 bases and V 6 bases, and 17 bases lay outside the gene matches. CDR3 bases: TGCAGTGCAAAGACCAGGGGGATGGGGATCCGCGAGCAGTACTTC. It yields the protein CSAKTRGMGIREQYF.

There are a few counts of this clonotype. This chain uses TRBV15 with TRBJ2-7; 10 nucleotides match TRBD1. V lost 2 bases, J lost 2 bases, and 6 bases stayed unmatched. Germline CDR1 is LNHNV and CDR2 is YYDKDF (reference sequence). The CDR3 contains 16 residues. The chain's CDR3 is CATSRKLGTGAYEQYF. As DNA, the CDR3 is TGTGCCACCAGCAGAAAATTGGGGACAGGGGCCTACGAGCAGTACTTC.

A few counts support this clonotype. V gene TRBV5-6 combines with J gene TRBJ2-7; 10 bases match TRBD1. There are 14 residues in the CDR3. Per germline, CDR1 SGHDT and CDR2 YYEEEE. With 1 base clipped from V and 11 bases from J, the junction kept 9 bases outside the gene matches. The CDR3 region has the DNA TGTGCCAGCAGCTTGCTGGGACAGGGGATTGGGGAGTACTTC. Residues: CASSLLGQGIGEYF.

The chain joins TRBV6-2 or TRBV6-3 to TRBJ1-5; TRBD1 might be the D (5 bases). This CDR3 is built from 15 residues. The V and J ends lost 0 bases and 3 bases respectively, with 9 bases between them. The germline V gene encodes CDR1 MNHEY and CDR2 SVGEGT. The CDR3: CASSYSPDINQPQHF. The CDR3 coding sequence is TGTGCCAGCAGTTACTCGCCGGACATCAATCAGCCCCAGCATTTT.

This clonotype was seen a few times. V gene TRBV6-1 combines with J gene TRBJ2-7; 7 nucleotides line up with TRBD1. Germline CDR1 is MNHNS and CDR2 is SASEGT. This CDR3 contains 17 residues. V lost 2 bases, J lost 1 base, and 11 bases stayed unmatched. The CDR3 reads CASSEKMGRGYSYEQYF. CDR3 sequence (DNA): TGTGCCAGCAGTGAAAAAATGGGCAGGGGGTATTCCTACGAGCAGTACTTC.

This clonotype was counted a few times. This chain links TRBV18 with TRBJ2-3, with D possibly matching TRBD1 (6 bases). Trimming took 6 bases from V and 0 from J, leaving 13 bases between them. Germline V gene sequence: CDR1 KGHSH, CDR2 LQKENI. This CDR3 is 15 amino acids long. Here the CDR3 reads CASSQGRVSTDTQYF. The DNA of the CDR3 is TGTGCCAGCTCGCAGGGGCGGGTTAGCACAGATACGCAGTATTTT. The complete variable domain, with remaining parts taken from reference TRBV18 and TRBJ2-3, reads NAGVMQNPRHLVRRRGQEARLRCSPMKGHSHVYWYRQLPEEGLKFMVYLQKENIIDESGMPKERFSAEFPKEGPSILRIQQVVRGDSAAYFCASSQGRVSTDTQYFGPGTRLTVL.

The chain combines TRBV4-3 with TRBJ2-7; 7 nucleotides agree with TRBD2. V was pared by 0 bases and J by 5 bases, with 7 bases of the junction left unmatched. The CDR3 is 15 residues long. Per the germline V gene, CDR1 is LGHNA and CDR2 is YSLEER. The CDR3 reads CASSQEGRGSDEQYF. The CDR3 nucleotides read TGCGCCAGCAGCCAAGAGGGTCGCGGGAGTGACGAGCAGTACTTC.

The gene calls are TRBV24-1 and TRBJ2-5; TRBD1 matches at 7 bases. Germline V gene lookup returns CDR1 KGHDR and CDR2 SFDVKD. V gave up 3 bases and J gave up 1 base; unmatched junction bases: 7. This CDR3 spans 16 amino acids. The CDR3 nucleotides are TGTGCCACCAGTGATGCCTCGGGGACAGCCCAAGAGACCCAGTACTTC. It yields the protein CATSDASGTAQETQYF.

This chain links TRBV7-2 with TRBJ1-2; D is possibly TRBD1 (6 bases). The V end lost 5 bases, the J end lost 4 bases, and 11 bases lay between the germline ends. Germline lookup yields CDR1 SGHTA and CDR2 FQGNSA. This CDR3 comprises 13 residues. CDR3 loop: CASSHRVSYGYTF. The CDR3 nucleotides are TGTGCCAGCAGCCACAGGGTATCCTATGGCTACACCTTC. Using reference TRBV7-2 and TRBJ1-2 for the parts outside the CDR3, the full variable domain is GAGVSQSPSNKVTEKGKDVELRCDPISGHTALYWYRQSLGQGLEFLIYFQGNSAPDKSGLPSDRFSAERTGGSVSTLTIQRTQQEDSAVYLCASSHRVSYGYTFGSGTRLTVV.

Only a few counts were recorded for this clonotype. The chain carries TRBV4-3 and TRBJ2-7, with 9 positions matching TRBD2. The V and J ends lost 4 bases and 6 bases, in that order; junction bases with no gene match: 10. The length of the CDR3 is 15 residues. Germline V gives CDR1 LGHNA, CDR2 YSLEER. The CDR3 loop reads CASSRSPGLAGEQYF. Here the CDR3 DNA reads TGCGCCAGCAGCCGATCGCCGGGACTAGCCGGCGAGCAGTACTTC.

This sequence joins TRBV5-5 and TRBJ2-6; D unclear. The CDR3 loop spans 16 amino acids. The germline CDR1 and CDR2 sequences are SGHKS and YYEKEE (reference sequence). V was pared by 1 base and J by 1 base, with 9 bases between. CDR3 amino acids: CASSLLWASGANVLTF. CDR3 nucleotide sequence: TGTGCCAGCAGCTTGTTATGGGCGTCTGGGGCCAACGTCCTGACTTTC.

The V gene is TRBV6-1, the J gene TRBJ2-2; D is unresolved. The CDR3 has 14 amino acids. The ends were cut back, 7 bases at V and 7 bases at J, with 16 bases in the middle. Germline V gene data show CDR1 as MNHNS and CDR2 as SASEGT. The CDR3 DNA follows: TGTGCCAGCATCGGGCTAGTAAAGAACGGGGAGCTGTTTTTT. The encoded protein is CASIGLVKNGELFF.

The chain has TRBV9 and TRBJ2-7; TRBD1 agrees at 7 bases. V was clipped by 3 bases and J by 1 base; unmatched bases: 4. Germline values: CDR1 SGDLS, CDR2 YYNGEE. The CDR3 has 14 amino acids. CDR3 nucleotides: TGTGCCAGCAGCGCAATGACAGGGTCCTACGAGCAGTACTTC. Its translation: CASSAMTGSYEQYF.

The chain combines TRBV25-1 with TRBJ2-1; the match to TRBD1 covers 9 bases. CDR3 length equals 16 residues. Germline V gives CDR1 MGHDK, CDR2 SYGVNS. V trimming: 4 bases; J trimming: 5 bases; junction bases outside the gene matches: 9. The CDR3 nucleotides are TGTGCCAGCAGTGGCCTTGGGGGGACAGGGAACAATGAGCAGTTCTTC. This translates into CASSGLGGTGNNEQFF.

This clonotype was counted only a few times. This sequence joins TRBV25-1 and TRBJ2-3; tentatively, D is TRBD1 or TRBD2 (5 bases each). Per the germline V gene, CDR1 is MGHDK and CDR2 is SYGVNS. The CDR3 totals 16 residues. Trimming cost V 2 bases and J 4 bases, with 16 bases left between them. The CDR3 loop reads CASSEGGKGFPDTQYF. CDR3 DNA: TGTGCCAGCAGTGAAGGGGGAAAGGGGTTTCCAGATACGCAGTATTTT. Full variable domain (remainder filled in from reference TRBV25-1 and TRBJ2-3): EADIYQTPRYLVIGTGKKITLECSQTMGHDKMYWYQQDPGMELHLIHYSYGVNSTEKGDLSSESTVSRIRTEHFPLTLESARPSHTSQYLCASSEGGKGFPDTQYFGPGTRLTVL.

For the CDR3, the DNA is TGTGCCAGCAGCTTAATGGACTCTGGGGCCAACGTCCTGACTTTC. It yields the protein CASSLMDSGANVLTF. This chain joins TRBV7-2 and TRBJ2-6, with D unresolved. This CDR3 comprises 15 residues. Germline V gives CDR1 SGHTA, CDR2 FQGNSA. The V and J ends lost 2 bases and 0 bases respectively, with 5 bases between them.

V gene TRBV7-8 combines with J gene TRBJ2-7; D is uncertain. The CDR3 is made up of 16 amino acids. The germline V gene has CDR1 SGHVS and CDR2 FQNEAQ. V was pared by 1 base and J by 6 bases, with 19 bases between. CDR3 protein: CASSLEGFASRSEQYF. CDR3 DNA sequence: TGTGCCAGCAGCTTAGAAGGGTTCGCATCTAGGTCCGAGCAGTACTTC.

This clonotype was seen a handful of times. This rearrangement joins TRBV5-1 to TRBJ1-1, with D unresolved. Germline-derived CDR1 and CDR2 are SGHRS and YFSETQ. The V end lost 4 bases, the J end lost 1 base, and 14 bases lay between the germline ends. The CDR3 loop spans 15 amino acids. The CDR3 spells CASSPPGRANTEAFF. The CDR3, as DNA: TGCGCCAGCAGCCCTCCGGGGAGGGCGAACACTGAAGCTTTCTTT.

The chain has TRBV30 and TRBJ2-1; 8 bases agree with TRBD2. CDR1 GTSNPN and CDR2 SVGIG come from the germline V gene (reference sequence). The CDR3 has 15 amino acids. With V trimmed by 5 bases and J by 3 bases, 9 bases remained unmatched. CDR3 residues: CAWERTSPYYNEQFF. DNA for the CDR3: TGTGCCTGGGAAAGGACTAGCCCATACTACAATGAGCAGTTCTTC.

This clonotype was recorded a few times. The CDR3 nucleotides read TGTGCCAGCAGTTTAGGGTTACGGGATACGCAGTATTTT. As protein: CASSLGLRDTQYF. The chain links TRBV27 to TRBJ2-3; D unresolved. There are 13 residues in the CDR3. The germline CDR1 and CDR2 sequences are MNHEY and SMNVEV (reference sequence). The V gene lost 2 bases and the J gene lost 6 bases, with 9 bases spanning the gap.

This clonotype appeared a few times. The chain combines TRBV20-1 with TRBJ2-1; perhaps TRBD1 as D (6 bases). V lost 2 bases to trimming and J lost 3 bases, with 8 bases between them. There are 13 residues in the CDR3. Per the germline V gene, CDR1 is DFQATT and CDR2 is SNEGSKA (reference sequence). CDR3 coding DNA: TGCAGTGCTAGACAGGGGAACTACAATGAGCAGTTCTTC. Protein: CSARQGNYNEQFF.

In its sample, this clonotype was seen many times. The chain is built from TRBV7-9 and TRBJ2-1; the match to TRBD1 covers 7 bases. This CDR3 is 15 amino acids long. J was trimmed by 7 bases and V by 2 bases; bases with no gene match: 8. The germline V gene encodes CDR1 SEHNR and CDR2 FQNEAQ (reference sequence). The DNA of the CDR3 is TGTGCCAGCAGCTTAATTAGACAGGGCGGAAATGAGCAGTTCTTC. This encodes CASSLIRQGGNEQFF.